This T cell receptor beta chain was sequenced during a study of blood T cell repertoires in COVID-19. Original handling: For nucleated cells, counts were estimated from reference gene primer amplification. The repertoire was sequenced with immunoSEQ multiplex PCR; TCRdb's copy has only in-frame clones and lacks some. V and J calls and clone size are those listed in that table; D and trimming were worked out from the DNA. The sample yields 120,000 to 150,000 clones, approximately 89% seen once. The V segment lost 1 base and the J segment 5 bases; nucleotides outside the gene matches: 7. Germline lookup yields CDR1 SGHVS and CDR2 FNYEAQ. The CDR3 has 17 amino acids.

V is TRBV7-6 and J is TRBJ2-3; 12 bases match TRBD2. Sequencing input: peripheral blood. This receptor was taken from a human donor in a cohort sampled during active COVID-19. CDR3 in DNA: TGTGCCAGCAGCTTAGGCCTGACTAGCGGGGGAGTAGATACGCAGTATTTT. Translation gives CASSLGLTSGGVDTQYF.